Listed below are T cell receptor beta chains from one sample, sequenced in a study of T cells after yellow fever vaccination. A single record per CDR3 protein comes from TCRdb applying MiXCR to the 5' RACE reads. Of 620,000 or so distinct CDR3 sequences in the sample, 9% to 15% are singletons; the top ten hold just under 15%. Material: PBMCs, obtained on the day of the yellow fever booster vaccination. Receptor source: a man aged 25 to 45 who received the YFV17D yellow fever vaccine. Each CDR3 is given with its conserved first and last residue. A D gene is named only where the DNA matches it firmly. Only some rows state a clone size, as once, few, many or a class for expanded clones.

size	V	D	J	DNA	CDR3
few	TRBV19	-	TRBJ2-7	TGTGCCAGTAGTATTCGGGACGGGCAATCCTACGAGCAGTACTTC	CASSIRDGQSYEQYF
-	TRBV5-1	TRBD2	TRBJ2-3	TGCGCCAGCAGCTTGGGAAGCGGGAGAGGGCCAGATACGCAGTATTTT	CASSLGSGRGPDTQYF
-	TRBV4-1	-	TRBJ2-2	TGCGCAAGTCAGGACGGAGTCACCGGGGAGCTGTTTTTT	CASQDGVTGELFF
few	TRBV5-1	-	TRBJ2-5	TGCGCCAGCAGCTTGGAGGTCCGGAAGGAGACCCAGTACTTC	CASSLEVRKETQYF
many	TRBV7-3	-	TRBJ2-5	TGTGCCAGCAGCTTAAGTTCAGACCAAGAGACCCAGTACTTC	CASSLSSDQETQYF
-	TRBV10-3	TRBD1	TRBJ2-7	TGTGCCATCAGAGCCTCCGGGACAGAGGGCGAGCAGTACTTC	CAIRASGTEGEQYF
few	TRBV7-2	-	TRBJ1-6	TGTGCCAGCAGCTCCCGGACAGTCTCACCCCTCCACTTT	CASSSRTVSPLHF
-	TRBV3-1	-	TRBJ2-7	TGTGCCAGCAGCCAAGGGGGCCTCCAGCAGTACTTC	CASSQGGLQQYF
-	TRBV5-6	-	TRBJ2-3	TGTGCCAGCAGCTTGTCGGGGGGCGGCCCAGATACGCAGTATTTT	CASSLSGGGPDTQYF
-	TRBV7-8	-	TRBJ2-3	TGTGCCAGCAGCCAACGGAGCACAGATACGCAGTATTTT	CASSQRSTDTQYF
many	TRBV20-1	-	TRBJ2-5	TGCAGTGCTAGCCGGGCCCCCGATGAGACCCAGTACTTC	CSASRAPDETQYF
few	TRBV6-1	TRBD2	TRBJ2-3	TGTGCCAGCAGATGGGGGAGGGACACAGATACGCAGTATTTT	CASRWGRDTDTQYF
few	TRBV27	TRBD1	TRBJ2-1	TGTGCCAGCAGTTTAAGGTTCCAGGGGGCGCTCGGAAGGTCCCACAATGAGCAGTTCTTC	CASSLRFQGALGRSHNEQFF
-	TRBV20-1	-	TRBJ2-2	TGCAGTGCTAGACCTCTAGGAAGCGGAAACACCGGGGAGCTGTTTTTT	CSARPLGSGNTGELFF
few	TRBV30	-	TRBJ2-1	TGTGCCTGGAGTGGGACAGAGGGAGGGCTTGAGCAGTTCTTC	CAWSGTEGGLEQFF
few	TRBV27	TRBD2	TRBJ2-1	TGTGCCAGCAGTCTGATAACAAGACTAGCGGGGGCCCACAATGAGCAGTTCTTC	CASSLITRLAGAHNEQFF
-	TRBV6-2/TRBV6-3	-	TRBJ2-7	TGTGCCAGCACGGGGTGGGATCAGTCCTACGAGCAGTACTTC	CASTGWDQSYEQYF
-	TRBV6-2/TRBV6-3	-	TRBJ1-2	TGTGCCACAGCATACGCCGGACGGACGAAGAACTATGGCTACACCTTC	CATAYAGRTKNYGYTF
few	TRBV12-3/TRBV12-4	-	TRBJ2-2	TGTGCCAGCAGCCCTACAGGGTATGGCACCGGGGAGCTGTTTTTT	CASSPTGYGTGELFF
-	TRBV11-1	TRBD2	TRBJ2-1	TGTGCCAGCAGCTTAGGCAGAGACTGGACTAGCGGGAGGTTCGATGAGCAGTTCTTC	CASSLGRDWTSGRFDEQFF
many	TRBV6-2/TRBV6-3	-	TRBJ2-1	TGTGCCAGCAGTGAGGGTTCCCTTGAGCAGTTCTTC	CASSEGSLEQFF
-	TRBV9	TRBD2	TRBJ2-1	TGTGCCAGCAGCGTAGGACTAGCGGGAGCCCCTGAGCAGTTCTTC	CASSVGLAGAPEQFF
many	TRBV11-3	-	TRBJ1-1	TGTGCCAGCAGCCAAGTGGAGAGCACTGAAGCTTTCTTT	CASSQVESTEAFF
few	TRBV7-2	TRBD2	TRBJ2-2	TGTGCCAGCAGCTTAGTAGCGGGAGATGGGTCCGGGGAGCTGTTTTTT	CASSLVAGDGSGELFF
few	TRBV29-1	-	TRBJ2-1	TGCAGCGCCAAGGAAGAGAATGAGCAGTTCTTC	CSAKEENEQFF
-	TRBV20-1	-	TRBJ2-1	TGCAGTGCCCGTCTGGGGGGAACGGGAAGCTCCTACAATGAGCAGTTCTTC	CSARLGGTGSSYNEQFF
-	TRBV23-1	-	TRBJ2-1	TGCGCCAGCAGTCAAGCCAGAGTAATGGGCGATGAGCAGTTCTTC	CASSQARVMGDEQFF
-	TRBV20-1	TRBD2	TRBJ2-2	TGCAGTGCCACGGGAGGCACCGGGGAGCTGTTTTTT	CSATGGTGELFF
-	TRBV7-9	TRBD1	TRBJ2-5	TGTGCCAGCAGCCTGCGACAGGGCGGGGAGACCCAGTACTTC	CASSLRQGGETQYF
few	TRBV14	-	TRBJ2-6	TGTGCCAGCAGCCCAAGATGGGGGGCTGGGGCCAACGTCCTGACTTTC	CASSPRWGAGANVLTF
few	TRBV3-1	-	TRBJ1-2	TGTGCCAGCAGCCAAAGAGATCCGAGACAACAAAAGGGCTACACCTTC	CASSQRDPRQQKGYTF
few	TRBV7-8	TRBD2	TRBJ2-3	TGTGCCAGCAGCTTACTTTCTGGACTAGCGACAGATACGCAGTATTTT	CASSLLSGLATDTQYF
-	TRBV4-2	TRBD2	TRBJ2-4	TGTGCCAGCAGAGATGGGGCGGGAGGTAAAAACATTCAGTACTTC	CASRDGAGGKNIQYF
-	TRBV20-1	TRBD2	TRBJ2-7	TGCAGTGCTACTAGCGGGGAGACTTCCTACGAGCAGTACTTC	CSATSGETSYEQYF
few	TRBV2	-	TRBJ1-1	TGTGCCAGCAGGGACTTTGAGACTGAAGCTTTCTTT	CASRDFETEAFF
few	TRBV5-1	TRBD2	TRBJ2-3	TGCGCCAGCAGCCCGGGGGTTAGCGGGGTTTCTACGCAGTATTTT	CASSPGVSGVSTQYF
few	TRBV24-1	-	TRBJ2-5	TGTGCCACCAGTGACGCTCGGGCGGGGGAGACCCAGTACTTC	CATSDARAGETQYF
few	TRBV3-1	-	TRBJ1-1	TGTGCCAGCAGCCATAGGGGGAGCGGTGATACAGCTTTCTTT	CASSHRGSGDTAFF
few	TRBV30	-	TRBJ2-7	TGTGCCTGGAGTGACAGGGTTCAGCAGTACTTC	CAWSDRVQQYF
-	TRBV15	TRBD1	TRBJ2-5	TGTGCCACCAGCAGAGTAGGGGCCACAGGGGGCACACAAGAGACCCAGTACTTC	CATSRVGATGGTQETQYF